The present T cell receptor beta chain was sequenced within a study of blood T cell repertoires in COVID-19. Whole-study context: Donors in the United States, Italy and Spain gave samples during acute or convalescent COVID-19.

TCRdb's table, derived via immunoSEQ multiplex PCR, lists solely in-frame clones and lacks some. The sample yields roughly 380,000 clones, roughly 87% seen once. The CDR3 extends over 17 amino acids. V lost 3 bases and J 1 base, leaving 18 bases between the germline ends. The germline V gene encodes CDR1 SNHLY and CDR2 FYNNEI. The specimen was peripheral blood. The source of this sequence is a woman aged 55-70 years with COVID-19, enrolled during active disease. The V call is TRBV2, the J call TRBJ1-2; perhaps TRBD1 as D (5 bases). This CDR3 is CASSESGREGYNYGYTF. CDR3 nucleotides: TGTGCCAGCAGTGAGAGTGGCAGGGAGGGCTATAACTATGGCTACACCTTC.